The 31 T cell receptor beta chains below were found in one sample sequenced in a study of regulatory T cells in long-lasting Graves disease. Noted time point: persistent/refractory GD, antithyroid drugs over 5 years with positive TRAb. RNA from PBMCs was the source of the TCR library. Relying on iRepertoire HTBI primers and Arm-PCR of CDR3 regions, the team built TCR beta libraries. TCRdb used MiXCR to reprocess the multiplex PCR reads, holding one entry per CDR3 protein. The sample yields more than 350,000 distinct CDR3 sequences, under 25% seen once. Here the sequenced sample was peripheral blood mononuclear cells (PBMCs), taken when the disease was refractory, from a patient treated with antithyroid drugs. These receptors all stem from a female donor with Graves disease.

Many counts were recorded for this clonotype. This chain links TRBV15 with TRBJ2-2; 8 bases are shared with TRBD2. The ends lost 0 bases at V and 2 bases at J; junction bases unmatched: 5. Germline CDR1 LNHNV, CDR2 YYDKDF (reference sequence). This CDR3 comprises 17 residues. CDR3 sequence (DNA): TGTGCCACCAGCAGAGAGACGGGAGGGGGTAACACCGGGGAGCTGTTTTTT. This codes for CATSRETGGGNTGELFF.

A remark on this clonotype: It may be a read error: a sequence one base away is much more abundant. This chain joins TRBV27 and TRBJ2-7, with D perhaps being TRBD1 or TRBD2 (6 bases each). The V gene's germline CDR1 is MNHEY and CDR2 SMNVEV (reference sequence). This CDR3 comprises 19 residues. This CDR3 reads CATFPSDRGLLAETYKQYF. In nucleotides, the CDR3 is TGTGCCACCTTCCCCTCGGACAGAGGCCTTTTAGCGGAAACCTACAAGCAGTACTTC.

This clonotype came up many times. The chain recombines TRBV6-1 with TRBJ2-5; the D is unclear. The CDR3 loop spans 14 amino acids. Looked up from germline, CDR1 is MNHNS and CDR2 is SASEGT. V lost 6 bases to trimming and J lost 4 bases, with 15 bases between them. CDR3 in amino acids: CASSLNVGRETQYF. The CDR3 DNA sequence: TGTGCCAGCAGCCTGAACGTAGGGCGAGAGACCCAGTACTTC.

This sequence joins TRBV6-4 and TRBJ2-2, with a tentative D call TRBD2 (5 bases). The CDR3 covers 14 residues. The V end lost 4 bases, the J end lost 7 bases, and 13 bases lay between the germline ends. The germline gives CDR1 MRHNA, CDR2 SNTAGT. The CDR3 sequence is CASSVSFEGGELFF. Written as DNA, the CDR3 is TGTGCCAGCAGTGTTTCCTTCGAGGGCGGGGAGCTGTTTTTT.

In its sample, this clonotype was seen many times. V is TRBV18 and J is TRBJ2-5; D unresolved. The CDR3 has 15 residues. V lost 5 bases to trimming and J lost 0 bases, with 13 bases between them. The germline CDR1 and CDR2 sequences are KGHSH and LQKENI. The CDR3 DNA is TGTGCCAGCTCAGGGTTATCGCTCAACCAAGAGACCCAGTACTTC. Its translation is CASSGLSLNQETQYF.

Worth noting for this clonotype: This sequence may be a read error, since a much larger clone differs from it by one base. CDR3 DNA: TGTGCCAGCAGTACCGGCAGGGGGCACGCCGGGGAGCTGTTTTTT. Its translation is CASSTGRGHAGELFF. V gene TRBV6-1 combines with J gene TRBJ2-2; the match to TRBD1 covers 8 bases. There are 15 residues in the CDR3. Trimming at V came to 5 bases and at J to 6 bases, leaving 8 bases not matched to a gene. Germline CDR1 is MNHNS and CDR2 is SASEGT.

This clonotype occurred many times. The chain employs TRBV10-3 and TRBJ2-7; tentatively, D is TRBD2 (5 bases). The CDR3 is made up of 14 amino acids. V lost 0 bases to trimming and J lost 6 bases, with 12 bases between them. Germline V gene lookup returns CDR1 ENHRY and CDR2 SYGVKD. Here the CDR3 DNA reads TGTGCCATCAGTGAGTCGTCTAGCCCACGCGAGCAGTACTTC. This codes for CAISESSSPREQYF.

The table lists this clonotype with many counts. The chain combines TRBV28 with TRBJ2-4; D unresolved. Germline V gene lookup returns CDR1 MDHEN and CDR2 SYDVKM. V lost 2 bases and J 8 bases, leaving 16 bases between the germline ends. This CDR3 has 15 residues. The CDR3 region has the DNA TGTGCCAGCAGTTTAATGTTCGGGCTGTACGACATTCAGTACTTC. Its protein product is CASSLMFGLYDIQYF.

V is TRBV18 and J is TRBJ2-1, with 12 positions matching TRBD2. Germline-derived CDR1 and CDR2 are KGHSH and LQKENI. The ends lost 6 bases at V and 3 bases at J; junction bases unmatched: 3. The CDR3 covers 15 residues. The CDR3 coding sequence is TGTGCCAGCTCTCTAGCGGGAGGGGACTACAATGAGCAGTTCTTC. This encodes CASSLAGGDYNEQFF.

This clonotype was picked up a small number of times. The V and J genes are TRBV2 and TRBJ1-3; tentative D call: TRBD1 (6 bases). CDR1 and CDR2 from the germline V gene are SNHLY and FYNNEI. The V and J ends lost 2 bases and 0 bases respectively, with 8 bases between them. The CDR3 spans 15 residues. CDR3: CASSERTVSGNTIYF. The CDR3 coding sequence is TGTGCCAGCAGTGAAAGGACAGTCTCTGGAAACACCATATATTTT.

This clonotype has just one count. The junction departs from germline at one end; a sequencing error may be responsible. This CDR3 is CSTRGAGRTYEQYF. CDR3 nucleotides: TGCAGTACTAGAGGCGCGGGTAGGACCTACGAGCAGTACTTC. V usage is TRBV20-1 and J usage is TRBJ2-7; D is possibly TRBD2 (5 bases). Looked up from germline, CDR1 is DFQATT and CDR2 is SNEGSKA (reference sequence). The CDR3 has 14 residues.

This clonotype came up many times. This CDR3 reads CASSYYDPGRNTEAFF. CDR3 in DNA: TGTGCCAGCAGTTACTACGATCCGGGACGGAACACTGAAGCTTTCTTT. The rearrangement uses TRBV6-2 or TRBV6-3 and TRBJ1-1, with D possibly matching TRBD1 (5 bases). Germline assignment: CDR1 MNHEY and CDR2 SVGEGT. CDR3 length equals 16 residues. V was pared by 1 base and J by 1 base, with 13 bases between.

In this sample, this clonotype turned up many times. The chain combines TRBV28 with TRBJ1-5, with D uncertain. Trimming removed 4 bases at V and 5 bases at J, with 6 bases between. The CDR3 extends over 12 amino acids. From germline, CDR1 is MDHEN and CDR2 SYDVKM. This CDR3 reads CASSSVDQPQHF. The CDR3 bases are TGTGCCAGCAGTTCGGTTGATCAGCCCCAGCATTTT.

This clonotype was recorded many times. V gene TRBV6-1 combines with J gene TRBJ2-7, with 7 bases aligning to TRBD2. This CDR3 has 14 residues. Trimming took 6 bases from V and 5 from J; bases not matched to a gene: 10. Germline CDR1 is MNHNS and CDR2 is SASEGT. The CDR3 loop reads CASRRREGRDEQYF. The CDR3 DNA reads as TGTGCCAGCAGAAGGAGGGAGGGCCGTGACGAGCAGTACTTC.

The J gene is TRBJ1-5, the V gene TRBV4-1, with D perhaps TRBD1 (5 bases). CDR1 and CDR2 (germline): MGHRA, YSYEKL. The CDR3 sequence is 14 residues long. Trimming took off 0 bases at V and 6 bases at J, with 9 bases between the two ends. The CDR3 DNA reads as TGCGCCAGCAGCCAAGAGGGACTCAGTCAGCCCCAGCATTTT. Its translation: CASSQEGLSQPQHF.

This clonotype was picked up a small number of times. This chain joins TRBV27 and TRBJ2-3; D unresolved. Trimming shortened V by 5 bases and J by 6 bases, and 9 bases separated the two germline ends. Germline CDR1 MNHEY, CDR2 SMNVEV (reference sequence). The CDR3 covers 12 residues. DNA of the CDR3: TGTGCCAGCAGTGATCAACGGGATACGCAGTATTTT. As protein: CASSDQRDTQYF.

The V gene is TRBV20-1, the J gene TRBJ2-5; TRBD2 matches 10 bases. After removal of 0 bases from V and 9 bases from J, the junction contained 7 bases not matched to a gene. From germline, CDR1 is DFQATT and CDR2 SNEGSKA (reference sequence). CDR3 length equals 14 residues. The chain's CDR3 is CSARDPSGSEAQYF. The CDR3 coding sequence is TGCAGTGCTAGAGATCCTAGCGGGAGTGAGGCCCAGTACTTC.

The chain recombines TRBV6-1 with TRBJ2-2, with 7 bases lining up with TRBD1. The CDR3 totals 13 residues. Germline V gene data show CDR1 as MNHNS and CDR2 as SASEGT. V lost 6 bases to trimming and J lost 8 bases; unmatched junction nucleotides: 6. CDR3 sequence: CASSADRVGELFF. The CDR3 nucleotides are TGTGCCAGCAGCGCAGACAGGGTGGGGGAGCTGTTTTTT.

This clonotype was counted a few times. The V and J genes are TRBV7-9 and TRBJ2-2; D unclear. The V and J ends lost 5 bases and 1 base respectively, with 26 bases between them. The germline V gene has CDR1 SEHNR and CDR2 FQNEAQ (reference sequence). The CDR3 totals 20 residues. The CDR3 reads CASSRFSDGVTELNTGELFF. The CDR3 nucleotides are TGTGCCAGCAGCCGATTCTCGGACGGCGTCACTGAGTTGAACACCGGGGAGCTGTTTTTT.

The rearrangement joins TRBV2 to TRBJ2-1, with TRBD2 matching over 12 bases. The length of the CDR3 is 16 residues. Germline CDR1 reads SNHLY; CDR2 reads FYNNEI. With V trimmed by 5 bases and J by 7 bases, 9 bases remained unmatched. The DNA for the CDR3 is TGTGCCAGCAGTAGTCAGACTAGCGGGAGCCTAAATGAGCAGTTCTTC. Translating it yields CASSSQTSGSLNEQFF.

This clonotype has only a few counts. The chain joins TRBV6-5 to TRBJ1-5, with D unclear. CDR1 and CDR2 (germline): MNHEY, SVGAGI. The length of the CDR3 is 17 residues. Trimming took 0 bases from V and 0 from J, leaving 12 bases between them. In nucleotides, the CDR3 is TGTGCCAGCAGTTACTCGTTTCCGGGAATTAGCAATCAGCCCCAGCATTTT. It is translated as CASSYSFPGISNQPQHF.

The chain has TRBV2 and TRBJ2-1; D might be TRBD1 or TRBD2, each matching 7 bases. V was clipped by 8 bases and J by 4 bases, with 18 bases between them. Germline loops: CDR1 SNHLY, CDR2 FYNNEI. This CDR3 has 15 amino acids. This CDR3 reads CASQGGLRDYNEQFF. CDR3 bases: TGTGCCAGCCAGGGGGGGCTCAGGGATTACAATGAGCAGTTCTTC.

The rearrangement links TRBV19 to TRBJ1-5; 7 bases agree with TRBD1. CDR3 length: 13 residues. CDR1 and CDR2 from the germline V gene are LNHDA and SQIVND (reference sequence). V dropped 6 bases and J dropped 5; count of bases not matched to a gene: 4. The CDR3 sequence: CASRSRGDQPQHF. CDR3 nucleotides: TGTGCCAGTAGAAGCAGGGGGGATCAGCCCCAGCATTTT.

This clonotype occurred a few times. The chain is built from TRBV6-1 and TRBJ2-7; 7 bases match TRBD2. The CDR3 has 15 amino acids. After removal of 2 bases from V and 2 bases from J, the junction contained 6 bases not matched to a gene. CDR1 MNHNS and CDR2 SASEGT come from the germline V gene. CDR3 sequence (DNA): TGTGCCAGCAGTGAATCCCTAGCGGCTACCTACGAGCAGTACTTC. Encoded protein: CASSESLAATYEQYF.

The genes are TRBV19 and TRBJ2-7; 7 bases match TRBD2. Trimming at V came to 3 bases and at J to 0 bases, leaving 8 bases not matched to a gene. The CDR3 covers 16 residues. Germline CDR1 is LNHDA and CDR2 is SQIVND (reference sequence). Here the CDR3 reads CASSMLAEKSSYEQYF. In nucleotides, the CDR3 is TGTGCCAGTAGTATGCTAGCGGAGAAAAGCTCCTACGAGCAGTACTTC.

This clonotype was counted many times. V and J are TRBV12-3 or TRBV12-4 and TRBJ2-5; D remains ambiguous. The V gene lost 1 base and the J gene lost 2 bases, with 8 bases spanning the gap. The CDR3 is 14 residues long. The CDR3 DNA follows: TGTGCCAGCAGTTTAGGGATGGTACAAGAGACCCAGTACTTC. Its protein is CASSLGMVQETQYF.

This clonotype has ten or more counts. The genes are TRBV27 and TRBJ1-5; TRBD1 is a possible D gene (5 bases). The V gene's germline CDR1 is MNHEY and CDR2 SMNVEV (reference sequence). The V end lost 3 bases, the J end lost 3 bases, and 9 bases lay between the germline ends. The CDR3 runs 14 residues. The CDR3 sequence is CASSLGLHNQPQHF. The CDR3 nucleotides read TGTGCCAGCAGTTTGGGACTTCACAATCAGCCCCAGCATTTT.

This rearrangement joins TRBV30 to TRBJ1-5, with 7 positions matching TRBD1. Germline V lookup: CDR1 GTSNPN, CDR2 SVGIG (reference sequence). The CDR3 runs to 13 residues. After removal of 2 bases from V and 5 bases from J, the junction contained 3 bases not matched to a gene. Written as DNA, the CDR3 is TGTGCCTGGAGTCCGCAGGGGGATCAGCCCCAGCATTTT. Its translation is CAWSPQGDQPQHF.

This clonotype was observed at least ten times. The chain has TRBV27 and TRBJ2-5; D possibly matches TRBD1 or TRBD2 (5 bases each). The germline gives CDR1 MNHEY, CDR2 SMNVEV (reference sequence). CDR3 length: 11 residues. V gave up 3 bases and J gave up 13 bases, with 12 bases separating them. The CDR3 region has the DNA TGTGCCAGCAGTTTCCGGGACGTCACGTACTTC. This gives the protein CASSFRDVTYF.

This clonotype was observed at least ten times. This chain connects TRBV28 to TRBJ2-5; possibly TRBD1 for D (7 bases). The CDR3 has 16 amino acids. V was cut by 5 bases and J by 9 bases, with 25 bases left in between. In germline, CDR1 is MDHEN, CDR2 SYDVKM. CDR3 sequence reads: CASSPPAGGLSGAQYF. As DNA, the CDR3 is TGTGCCAGCAGTCCTCCGGCAGGGGGGCTCTCCGGGGCCCAGTACTTC.

The count of this clonotype is one. A much larger clone lies a single base off, so this may be a read error. The V call is TRBV2, the J call TRBJ2-4; D might be TRBD1 (6 bases). This CDR3 spans 16 amino acids. Germline CDR1 is SNHLY and CDR2 is FYNNEI. V was cut by 2 bases and J by 13 bases, with 24 bases left in between. The CDR3 loop is CASSERGKGLYNEQYF. CDR3 nucleotides: TGTGCCAGCAGTGAAAGGGGGAAGGGGCTCTACAATGAGCAGTACTTC.